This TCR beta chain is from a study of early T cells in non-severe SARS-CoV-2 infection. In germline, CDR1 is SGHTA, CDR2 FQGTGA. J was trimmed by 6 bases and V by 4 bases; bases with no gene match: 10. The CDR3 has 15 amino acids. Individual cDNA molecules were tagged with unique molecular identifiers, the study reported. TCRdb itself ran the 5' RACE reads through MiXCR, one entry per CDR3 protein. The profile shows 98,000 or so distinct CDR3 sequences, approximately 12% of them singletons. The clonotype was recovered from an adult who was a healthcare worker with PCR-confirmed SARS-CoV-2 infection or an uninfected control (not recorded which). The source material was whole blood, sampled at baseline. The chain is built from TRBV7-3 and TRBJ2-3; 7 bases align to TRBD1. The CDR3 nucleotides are TGTGCCAGCAGCTCTTACGGGACAGAGGGGGATACGCAGTATTTT. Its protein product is CASSSYGTEGDTQYF.